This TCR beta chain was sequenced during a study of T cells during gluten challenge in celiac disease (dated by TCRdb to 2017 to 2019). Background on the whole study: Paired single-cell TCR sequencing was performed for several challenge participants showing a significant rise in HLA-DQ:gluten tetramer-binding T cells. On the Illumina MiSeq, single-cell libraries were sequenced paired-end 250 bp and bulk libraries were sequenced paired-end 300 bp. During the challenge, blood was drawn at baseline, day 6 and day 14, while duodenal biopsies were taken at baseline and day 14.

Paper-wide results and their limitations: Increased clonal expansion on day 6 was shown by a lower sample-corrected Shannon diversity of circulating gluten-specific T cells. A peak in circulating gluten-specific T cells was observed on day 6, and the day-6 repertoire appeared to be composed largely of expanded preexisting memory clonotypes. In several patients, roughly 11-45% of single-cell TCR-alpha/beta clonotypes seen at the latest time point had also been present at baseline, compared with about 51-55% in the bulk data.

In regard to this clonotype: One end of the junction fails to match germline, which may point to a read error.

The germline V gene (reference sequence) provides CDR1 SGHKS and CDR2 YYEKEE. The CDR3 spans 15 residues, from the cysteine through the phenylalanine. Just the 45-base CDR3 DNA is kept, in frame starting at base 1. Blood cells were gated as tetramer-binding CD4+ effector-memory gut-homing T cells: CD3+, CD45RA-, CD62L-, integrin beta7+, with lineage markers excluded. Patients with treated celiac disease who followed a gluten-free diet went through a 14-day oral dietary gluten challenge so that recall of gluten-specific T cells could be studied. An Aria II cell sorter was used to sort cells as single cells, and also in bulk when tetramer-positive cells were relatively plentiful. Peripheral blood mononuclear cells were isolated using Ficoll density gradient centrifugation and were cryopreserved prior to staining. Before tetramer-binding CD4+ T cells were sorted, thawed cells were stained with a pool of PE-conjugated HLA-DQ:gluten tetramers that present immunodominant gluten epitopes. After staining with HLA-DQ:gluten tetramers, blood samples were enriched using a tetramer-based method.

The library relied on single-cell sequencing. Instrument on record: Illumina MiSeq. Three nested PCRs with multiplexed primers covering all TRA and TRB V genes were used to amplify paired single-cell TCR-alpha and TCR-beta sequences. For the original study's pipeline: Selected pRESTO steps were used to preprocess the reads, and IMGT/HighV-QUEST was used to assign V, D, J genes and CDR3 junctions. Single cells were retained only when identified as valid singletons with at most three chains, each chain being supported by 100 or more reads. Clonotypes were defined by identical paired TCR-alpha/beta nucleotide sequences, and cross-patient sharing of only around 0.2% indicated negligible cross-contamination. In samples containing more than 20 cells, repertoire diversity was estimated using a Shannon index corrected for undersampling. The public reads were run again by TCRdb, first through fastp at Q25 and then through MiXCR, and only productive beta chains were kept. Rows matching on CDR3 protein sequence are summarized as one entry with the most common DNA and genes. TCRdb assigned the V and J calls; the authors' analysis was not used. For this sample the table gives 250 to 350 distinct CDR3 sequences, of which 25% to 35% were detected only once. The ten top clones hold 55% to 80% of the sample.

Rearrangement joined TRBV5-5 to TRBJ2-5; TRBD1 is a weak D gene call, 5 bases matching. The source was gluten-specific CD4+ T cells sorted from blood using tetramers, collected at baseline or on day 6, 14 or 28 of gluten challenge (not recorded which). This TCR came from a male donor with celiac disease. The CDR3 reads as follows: CVSSLVGHPGETQYF. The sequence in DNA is TGTGTCAGCAGCTTGGTAGGACACCCCGGTGAGACCCAGTACTTC.